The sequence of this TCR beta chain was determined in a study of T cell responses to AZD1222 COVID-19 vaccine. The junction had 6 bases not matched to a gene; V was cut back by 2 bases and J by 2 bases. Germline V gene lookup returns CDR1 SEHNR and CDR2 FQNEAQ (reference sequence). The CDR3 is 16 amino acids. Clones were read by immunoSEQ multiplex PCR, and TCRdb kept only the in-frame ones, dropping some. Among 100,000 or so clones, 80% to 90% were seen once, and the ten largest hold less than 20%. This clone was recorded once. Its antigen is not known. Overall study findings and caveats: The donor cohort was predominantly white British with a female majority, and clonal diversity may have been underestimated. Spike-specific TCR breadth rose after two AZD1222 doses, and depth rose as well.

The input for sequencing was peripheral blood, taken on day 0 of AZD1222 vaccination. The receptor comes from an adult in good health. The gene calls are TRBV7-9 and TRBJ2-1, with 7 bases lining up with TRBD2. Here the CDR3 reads CASSLRAAGAYNEQFF. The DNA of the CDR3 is TGTGCCAGCAGCTTACGAGCGGCGGGGGCCTACAATGAGCAGTTCTTC.